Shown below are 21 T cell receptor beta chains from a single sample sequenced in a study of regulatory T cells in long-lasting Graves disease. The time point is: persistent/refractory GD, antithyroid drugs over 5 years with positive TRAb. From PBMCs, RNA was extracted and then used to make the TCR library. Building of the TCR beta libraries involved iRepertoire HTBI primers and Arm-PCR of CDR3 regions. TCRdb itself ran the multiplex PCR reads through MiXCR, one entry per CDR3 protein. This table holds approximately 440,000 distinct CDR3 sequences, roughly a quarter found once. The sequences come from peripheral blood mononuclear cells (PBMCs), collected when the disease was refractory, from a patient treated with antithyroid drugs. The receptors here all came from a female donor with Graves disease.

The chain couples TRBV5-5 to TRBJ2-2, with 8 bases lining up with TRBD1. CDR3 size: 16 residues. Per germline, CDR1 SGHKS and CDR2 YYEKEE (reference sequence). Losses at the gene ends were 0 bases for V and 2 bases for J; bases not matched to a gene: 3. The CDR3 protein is CASSLGAGGNTGELFF. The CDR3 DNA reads TGTGCCAGCAGCTTGGGCGCAGGGGGCAACACCGGGGAGCTGTTTTTT.

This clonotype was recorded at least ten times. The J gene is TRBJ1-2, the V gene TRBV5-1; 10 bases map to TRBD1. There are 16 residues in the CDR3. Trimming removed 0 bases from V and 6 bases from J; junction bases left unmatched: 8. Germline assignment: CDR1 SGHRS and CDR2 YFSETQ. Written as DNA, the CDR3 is TGCGCCAGCAGCTTGGAGACAGGGGGCGCGGGGAATGGCTACACCTTC. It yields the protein CASSLETGGAGNGYTF.

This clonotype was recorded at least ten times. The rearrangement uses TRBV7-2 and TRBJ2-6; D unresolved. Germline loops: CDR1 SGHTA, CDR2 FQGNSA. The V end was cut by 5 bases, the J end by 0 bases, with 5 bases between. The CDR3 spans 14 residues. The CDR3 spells CASSRTSGANVLTF. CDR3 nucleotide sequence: TGTGCCAGCAGCCGAACCTCTGGGGCCAACGTCCTGACTTTC. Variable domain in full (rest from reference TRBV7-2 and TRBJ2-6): GAGVSQSPSNKVTEKGKDVELRCDPISGHTALYWYRQSLGQGLEFLIYFQGNSAPDKSGLPSDRFSAERTGGSVSTLTIQRTQQEDSAVYLCASSRTSGANVLTFGAGSRLTVL.

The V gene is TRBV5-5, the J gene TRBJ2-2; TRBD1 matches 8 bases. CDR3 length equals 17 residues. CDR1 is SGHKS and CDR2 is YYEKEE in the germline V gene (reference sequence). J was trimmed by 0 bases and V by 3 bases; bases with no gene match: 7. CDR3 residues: CASSSIAGGANTGELFF. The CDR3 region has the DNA TGTGCCAGCAGCTCCATAGCAGGGGGCGCGAACACCGGGGAGCTGTTTTTT.

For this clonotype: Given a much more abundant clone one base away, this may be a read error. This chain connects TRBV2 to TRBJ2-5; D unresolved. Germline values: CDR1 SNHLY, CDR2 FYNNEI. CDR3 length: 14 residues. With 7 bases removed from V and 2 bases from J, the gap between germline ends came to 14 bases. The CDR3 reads CASIRARGQETQYF. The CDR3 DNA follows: TGTGCCAGCATCCGGGCGAGAGGTCAAGAGACCCAGTACTTC.

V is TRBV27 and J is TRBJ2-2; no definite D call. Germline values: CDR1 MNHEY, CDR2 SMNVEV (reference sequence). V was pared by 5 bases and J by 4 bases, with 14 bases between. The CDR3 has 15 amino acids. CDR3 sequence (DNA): TGTGCCAGCAGTCCAGAAAATAGGATCACCGGGGAGCTGTTTTTT. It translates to CASSPENRITGELFF.

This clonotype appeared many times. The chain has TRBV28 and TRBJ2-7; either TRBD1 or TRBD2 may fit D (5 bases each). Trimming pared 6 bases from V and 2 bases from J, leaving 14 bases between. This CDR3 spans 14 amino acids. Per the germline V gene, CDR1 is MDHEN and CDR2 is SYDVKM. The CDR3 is CASRSGTVTYEQYF. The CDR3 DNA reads TGTGCCAGCAGATCCGGGACGGTAACCTACGAGCAGTACTTC.

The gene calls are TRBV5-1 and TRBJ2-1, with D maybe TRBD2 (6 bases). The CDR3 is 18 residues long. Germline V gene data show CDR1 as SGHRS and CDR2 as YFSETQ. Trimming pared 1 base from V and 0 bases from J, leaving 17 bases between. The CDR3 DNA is TGCGCCAGCAGCTTGTCGACGAGAGCGGGTCTCTCCTACAATGAGCAGTTCTTC. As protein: CASSLSTRAGLSYNEQFF.

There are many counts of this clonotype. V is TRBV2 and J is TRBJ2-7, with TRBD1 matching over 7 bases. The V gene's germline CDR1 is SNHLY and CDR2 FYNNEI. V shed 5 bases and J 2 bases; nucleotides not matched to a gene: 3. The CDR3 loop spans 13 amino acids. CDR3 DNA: TGTGCCAGCAGTACCGGGACAGCCTACGAGCAGTACTTC. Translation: CASSTGTAYEQYF.

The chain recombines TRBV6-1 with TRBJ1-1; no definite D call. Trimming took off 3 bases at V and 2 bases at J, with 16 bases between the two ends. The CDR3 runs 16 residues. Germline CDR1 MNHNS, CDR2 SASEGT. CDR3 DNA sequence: TGTGCCAGCAGTGACCTGATGTCCAGCAGTAACACTGAAGCTTTCTTT. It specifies CASSDLMSSSNTEAFF.

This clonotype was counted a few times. DNA for the CDR3: TGCGCCAGCAGCCTACACAGGGCTTTAGGTGAAAAACTGTTTTTT. It yields the protein CASSLHRALGEKLFF. The rearrangement links TRBV5-1 to TRBJ1-4; D possibly corresponds to TRBD1 (6 bases). The germline CDR1 and CDR2 sequences are SGHRS and YFSETQ. The CDR3 covers 15 residues. Trimming removed 4 bases from V and 7 bases from J, with 17 bases in between.

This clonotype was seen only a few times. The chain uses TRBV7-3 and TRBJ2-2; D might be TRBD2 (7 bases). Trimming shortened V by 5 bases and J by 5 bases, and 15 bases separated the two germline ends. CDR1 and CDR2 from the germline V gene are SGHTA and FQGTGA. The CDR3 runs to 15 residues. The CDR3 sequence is CASSREGGLTGELFF. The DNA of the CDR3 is TGTGCCAGCAGCCGCGAGGGGGGGTTGACCGGGGAGCTGTTTTTT.

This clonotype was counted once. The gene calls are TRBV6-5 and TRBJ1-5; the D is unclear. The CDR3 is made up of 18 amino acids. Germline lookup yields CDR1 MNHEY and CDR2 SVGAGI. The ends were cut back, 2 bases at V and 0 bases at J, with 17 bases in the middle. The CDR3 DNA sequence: TGTGCCAGCAGTTACCCGATGGGGAGGGCTCTTAGCAATCAGCCCCAGCATTTT. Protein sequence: CASSYPMGRALSNQPQHF.

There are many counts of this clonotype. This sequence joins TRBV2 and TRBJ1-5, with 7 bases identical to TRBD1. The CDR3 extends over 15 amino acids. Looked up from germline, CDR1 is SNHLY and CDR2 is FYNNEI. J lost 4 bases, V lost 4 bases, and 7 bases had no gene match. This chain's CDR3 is CASSVGTASNQPQHF. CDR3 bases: TGTGCCAGCAGTGTGGGGACAGCCTCTAATCAGCCCCAGCATTTT.

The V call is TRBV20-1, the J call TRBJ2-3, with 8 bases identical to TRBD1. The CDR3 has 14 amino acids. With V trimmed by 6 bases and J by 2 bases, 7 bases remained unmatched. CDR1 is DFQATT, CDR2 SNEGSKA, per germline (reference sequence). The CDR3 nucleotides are TGCAGTGCCGAGACGACAGGGGACACAGATACGCAGTATTTT. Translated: CSAETTGDTDTQYF.

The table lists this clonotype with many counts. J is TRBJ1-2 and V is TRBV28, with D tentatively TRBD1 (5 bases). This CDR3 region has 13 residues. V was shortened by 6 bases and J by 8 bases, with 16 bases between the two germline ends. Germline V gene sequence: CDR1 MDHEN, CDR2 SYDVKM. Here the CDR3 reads CASSLWGQGGYTF. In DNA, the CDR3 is TGTGCCAGCAGCCTGTGGGGCCAAGGCGGCTACACCTTC.

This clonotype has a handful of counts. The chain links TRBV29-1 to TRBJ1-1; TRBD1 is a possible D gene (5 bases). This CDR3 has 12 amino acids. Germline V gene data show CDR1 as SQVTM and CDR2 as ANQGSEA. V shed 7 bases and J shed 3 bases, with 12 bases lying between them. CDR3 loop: CSADLGDTEAFF. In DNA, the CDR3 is TGCAGCGCCGACCTGGGGGACACTGAAGCTTTCTTT.

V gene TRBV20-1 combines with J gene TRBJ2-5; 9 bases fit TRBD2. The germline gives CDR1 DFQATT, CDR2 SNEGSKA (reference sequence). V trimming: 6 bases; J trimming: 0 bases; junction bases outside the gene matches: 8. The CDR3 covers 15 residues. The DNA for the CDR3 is TGCAGTGCCGAGACTAGCGGACCGTACCAAGAGACCCAGTACTTC. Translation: CSAETSGPYQETQYF.

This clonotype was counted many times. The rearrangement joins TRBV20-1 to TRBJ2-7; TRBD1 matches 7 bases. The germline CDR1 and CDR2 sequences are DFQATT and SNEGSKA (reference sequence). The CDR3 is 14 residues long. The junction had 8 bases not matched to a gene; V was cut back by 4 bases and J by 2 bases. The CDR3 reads CSANDGTATYEQYF. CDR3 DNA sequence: TGCAGTGCTAACGACGGGACAGCCACCTACGAGCAGTACTTC.

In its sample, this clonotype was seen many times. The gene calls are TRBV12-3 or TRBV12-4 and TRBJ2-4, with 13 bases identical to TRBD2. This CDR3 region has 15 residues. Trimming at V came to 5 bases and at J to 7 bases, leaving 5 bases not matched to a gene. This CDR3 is CASSAGLAGENIQYF. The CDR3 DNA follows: TGTGCCAGCAGTGCCGGACTAGCGGGAGAGAACATTCAGTACTTC.

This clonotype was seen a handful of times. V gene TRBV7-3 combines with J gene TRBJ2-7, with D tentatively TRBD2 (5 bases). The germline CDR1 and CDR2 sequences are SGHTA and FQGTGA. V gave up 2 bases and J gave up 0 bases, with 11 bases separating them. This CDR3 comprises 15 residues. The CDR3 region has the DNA TGTGCCAGCAGCTTAGACGCGGGTAGCTCCTACGAGCAGTACTTC. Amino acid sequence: CASSLDAGSSYEQYF. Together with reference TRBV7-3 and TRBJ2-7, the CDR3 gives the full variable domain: GAGVSQTPSNKVTEKGKYVELRCDPISGHTALYWYRQSLGQGPEFLIYFQGTGAADDSGLPNDRFFAVRPEGSVSTLKIQRTERGDSAVYLCASSLDAGSSYEQYFGPGTRLTVT.